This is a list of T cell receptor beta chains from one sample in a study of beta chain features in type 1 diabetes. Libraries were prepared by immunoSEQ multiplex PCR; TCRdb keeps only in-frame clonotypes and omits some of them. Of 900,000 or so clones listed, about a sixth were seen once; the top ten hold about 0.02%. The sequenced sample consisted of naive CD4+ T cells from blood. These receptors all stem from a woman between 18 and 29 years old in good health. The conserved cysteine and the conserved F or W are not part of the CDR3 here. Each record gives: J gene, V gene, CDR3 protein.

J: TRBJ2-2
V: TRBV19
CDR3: ASSMGLGTSIAGELF

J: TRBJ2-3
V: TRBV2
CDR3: ASELAGVVDTQY

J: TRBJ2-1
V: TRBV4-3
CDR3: ASSQNHRQGANEQF

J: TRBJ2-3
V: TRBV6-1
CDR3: ASSGTRTRTDTQY

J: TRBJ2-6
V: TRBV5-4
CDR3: ASSLSRLGGANVLT

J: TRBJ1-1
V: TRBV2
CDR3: ASSETFQGLNTEAF

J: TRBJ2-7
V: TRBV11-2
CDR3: ASSPLRGMSSYEQY

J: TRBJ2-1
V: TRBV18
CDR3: ASSPPGTSSYNEQF

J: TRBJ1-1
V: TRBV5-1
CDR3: ASSLPGHQNTEAF

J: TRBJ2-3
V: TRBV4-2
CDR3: ASSQDPSGANTQY

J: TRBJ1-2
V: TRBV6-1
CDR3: ASSVENNYGYT

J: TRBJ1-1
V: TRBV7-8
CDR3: ASSLPGQSQAF

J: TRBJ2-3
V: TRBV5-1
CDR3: ASSRTNDAWINQY

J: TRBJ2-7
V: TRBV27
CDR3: ASSLFPHTYEQY

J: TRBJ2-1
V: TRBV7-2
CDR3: ASSLRSTEGEQF

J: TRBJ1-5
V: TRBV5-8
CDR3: ASSLIGFNQPQH

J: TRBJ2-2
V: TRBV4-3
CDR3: ASSQDGLAGYTGELF